This T cell receptor beta chain was profiled in a study of cytomegalovirus exposure and HLA in healthy donors. Turning to the study itself: A subsequent analysis stated that the 100 to 150 validation repertoires were run on the same platform as the approximately 700 first-cohort repertoires.

Regarding the study as a whole: Generally TCR sequences proved uncommon, though certain public TCRs appeared in numerous donors. In a later analysis, first-cohort TCR clusters were found to tend to co-occur in the 120 or so validation repertoires. Researchers reported that a few CMV-associated chains were confirmed in vitro as CMV antigen-specific.

Sequencing used immunoSEQ multiplex PCR; TCRdb keeps in-frame clones, though not all of them. The sample has about 74,000 clones; 94% are singletons. On this clone: Its cognate antigen is unknown.

The CDR3 spans 12 residues. V was shortened by 0 bases and J by 6 bases, with 8 bases between the two germline ends. CDR1 is GTSNPN and CDR2 is SVGIG in the germline V gene (reference sequence). V gene TRBV30 combines with J gene TRBJ1-2; tentative D call: TRBD1 (5 bases). The receptor's source is a woman between 18 and 30 years old in good health and CMV-seropositive. Sequenced sample: PBMCs. The CDR3 here is CAWSVGGDGYTF. The DNA of the CDR3 is TGTGCCTGGAGTGTAGGAGGGGATGGCTACACCTTC.